This T cell receptor beta chain appears in the sequencing data of a study of identifying expanded T cells in peripheral blood. V was pared by 5 bases and J by 8 bases, with 6 bases of the junction left unmatched. This CDR3 region has 14 residues. Germline CDR1 reads SGHAT; CDR2 reads FQNNGV. The protocol was immunoSEQ multiplex PCR, while the TCRdb copy is restricted to in-frame clones and leaves out a portion. Of fewer than 110,000 clones listed, around 85% are singletons. Collection occurred without any documented infections or immune events in donors. In regard to this clone: What it binds is not known.

General study findings and limits: Variance in clone template counts between approximately two-week samples significantly increased with total template count across all healthy donors.

This sequence was found in a person between 18 and 69 years old in good health. V and J are TRBV11-2 and TRBJ2-1, with TRBD2 identical over 10 bases. Sequencing was done on a sample of blood. For the CDR3, the DNA is TGTGCCAGCAGCCGCCGGCTAGCGGGGGATGAGCAGTTCTTC. Protein: CASSRRLAGDEQFF.